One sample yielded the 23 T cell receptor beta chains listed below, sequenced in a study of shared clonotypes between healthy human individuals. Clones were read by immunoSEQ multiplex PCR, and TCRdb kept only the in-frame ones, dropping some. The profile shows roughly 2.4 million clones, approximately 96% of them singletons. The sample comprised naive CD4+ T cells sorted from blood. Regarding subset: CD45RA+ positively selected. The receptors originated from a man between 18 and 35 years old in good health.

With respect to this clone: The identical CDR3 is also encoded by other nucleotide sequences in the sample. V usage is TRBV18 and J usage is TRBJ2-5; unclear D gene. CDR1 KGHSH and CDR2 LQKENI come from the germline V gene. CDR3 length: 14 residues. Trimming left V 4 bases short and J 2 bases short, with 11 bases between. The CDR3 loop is CASSRSGGQETQYF. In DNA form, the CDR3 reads TGTGCCAGCTCACGATCCGGCGGTCAAGAGACCCAGTACTTC. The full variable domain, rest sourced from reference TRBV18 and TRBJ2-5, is NAGVMQNPRHLVRRRGQEARLRCSPMKGHSHVYWYRQLPEEGLKFMVYLQKENIIDESGMPKERFSAEFPKEGPSILRIQQVVRGDSAAYFCASSRSGGQETQYFGPGTRLLVL.

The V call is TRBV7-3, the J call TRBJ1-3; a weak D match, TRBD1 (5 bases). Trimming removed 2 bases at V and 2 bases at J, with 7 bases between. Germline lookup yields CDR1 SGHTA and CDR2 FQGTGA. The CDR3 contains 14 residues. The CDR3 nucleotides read TGTGCCAGCAGCTTAGGGGGTCCTGGAAACACCATATATTTT. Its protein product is CASSLGGPGNTIYF.

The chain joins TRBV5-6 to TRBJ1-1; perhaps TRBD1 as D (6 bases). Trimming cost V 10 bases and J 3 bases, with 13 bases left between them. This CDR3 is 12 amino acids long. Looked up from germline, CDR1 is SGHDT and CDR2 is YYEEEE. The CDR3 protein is CASSQGHTEAFF. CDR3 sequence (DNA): TGTGCCTCCAGCCAGGGGCACACTGAAGCTTTCTTT. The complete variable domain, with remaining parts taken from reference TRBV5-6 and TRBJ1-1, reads DAGVTQSPTHLIKTRGQQVTLRCSPKSGHDTVSWYQQALGQGPQFIFQYYEEEERQRGNFPDRFSGHQFPNYSSELNVNALLLGDSALYLCASSQGHTEAFFGQGTRLTVV.

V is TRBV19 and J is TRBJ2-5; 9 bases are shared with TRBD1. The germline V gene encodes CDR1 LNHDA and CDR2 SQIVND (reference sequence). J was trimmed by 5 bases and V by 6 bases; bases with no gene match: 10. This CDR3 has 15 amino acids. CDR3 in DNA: TGTGCCAGTAGCACCACCGGGACAGGGAGGGAGACCCAGTACTTC. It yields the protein CASSTTGTGRETQYF.

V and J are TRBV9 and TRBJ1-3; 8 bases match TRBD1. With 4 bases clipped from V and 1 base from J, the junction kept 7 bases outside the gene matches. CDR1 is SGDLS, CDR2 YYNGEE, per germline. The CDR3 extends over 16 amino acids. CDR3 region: CASSPRGDRSGNTIYF. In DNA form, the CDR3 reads TGTGCCAGCAGCCCCCGAGGGGACAGGTCTGGAAACACCATATATTTT.

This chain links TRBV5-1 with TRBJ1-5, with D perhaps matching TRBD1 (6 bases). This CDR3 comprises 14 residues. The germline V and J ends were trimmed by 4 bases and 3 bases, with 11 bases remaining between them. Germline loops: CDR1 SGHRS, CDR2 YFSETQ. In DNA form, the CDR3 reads TGCGCCAGCAGCGCGACAGGTTTCAATCAGCCCCAGCATTTT. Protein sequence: CASSATGFNQPQHF.

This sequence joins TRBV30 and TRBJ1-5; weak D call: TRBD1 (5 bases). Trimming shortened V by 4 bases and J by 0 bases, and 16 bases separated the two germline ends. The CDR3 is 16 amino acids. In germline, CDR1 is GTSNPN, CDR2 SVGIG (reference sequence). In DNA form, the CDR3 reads TGTGCCTGGAACCGGGACGGAGGTTATAGCAATCAGCCCCAGCATTTT. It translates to CAWNRDGGYSNQPQHF.

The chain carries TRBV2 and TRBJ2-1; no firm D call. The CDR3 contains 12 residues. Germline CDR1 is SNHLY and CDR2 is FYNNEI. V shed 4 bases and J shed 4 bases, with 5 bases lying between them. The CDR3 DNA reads TGTGCCAGCAGTGGGGATTACAATGAGCAGTTCTTC. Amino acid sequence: CASSGDYNEQFF.

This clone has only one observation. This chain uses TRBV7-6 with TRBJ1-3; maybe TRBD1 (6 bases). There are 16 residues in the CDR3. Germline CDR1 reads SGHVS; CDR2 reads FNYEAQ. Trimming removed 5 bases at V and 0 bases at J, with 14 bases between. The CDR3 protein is CASSADQGFSGNTIYF. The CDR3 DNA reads TGTGCCAGCAGCGCCGATCAGGGGTTCTCTGGAAACACCATATATTTT.

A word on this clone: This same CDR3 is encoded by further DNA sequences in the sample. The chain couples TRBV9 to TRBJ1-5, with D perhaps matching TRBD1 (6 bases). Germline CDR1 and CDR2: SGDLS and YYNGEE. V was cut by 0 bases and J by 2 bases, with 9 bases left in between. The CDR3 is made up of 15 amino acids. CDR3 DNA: TGTGCCAGCAGCGTAGGGGCAGGGGGCAATCAGCCCCAGCATTTT. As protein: CASSVGAGGNQPQHF.

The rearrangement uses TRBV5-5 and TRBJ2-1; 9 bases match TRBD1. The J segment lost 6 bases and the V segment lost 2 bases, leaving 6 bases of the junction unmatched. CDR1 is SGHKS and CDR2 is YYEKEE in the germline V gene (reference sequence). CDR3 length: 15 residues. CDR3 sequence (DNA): TGTGCCAGCAGCTTCGGGGGACAGGGTTTCAATGAGCAGTTCTTC. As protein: CASSFGGQGFNEQFF. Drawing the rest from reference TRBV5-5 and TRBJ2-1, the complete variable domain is DAGVTQSPTHLIKTRGQQVTLRCSPISGHKSVSWYQQVLGQGPQFIFQYYEKEERGRGNFPDRFSARQFPNYSSELNVNALLLGDSALYLCASSFGGQGFNEQFFGPGTRLTVL.

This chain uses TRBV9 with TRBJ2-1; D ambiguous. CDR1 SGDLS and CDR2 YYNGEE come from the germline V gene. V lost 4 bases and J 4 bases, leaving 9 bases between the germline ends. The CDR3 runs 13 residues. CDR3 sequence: CASSQLWYNEQFF. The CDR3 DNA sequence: TGTGCCAGCAGCCAACTATGGTACAATGAGCAGTTCTTC.

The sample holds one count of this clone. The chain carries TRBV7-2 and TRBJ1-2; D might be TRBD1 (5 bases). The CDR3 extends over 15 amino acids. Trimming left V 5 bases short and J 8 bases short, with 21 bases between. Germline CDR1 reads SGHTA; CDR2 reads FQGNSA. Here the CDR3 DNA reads TGTGCCAGCAGCCTCCGGACATCCTCCTGGAGGGGCTACACCTTC. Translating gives CASSLRTSSWRGYTF.

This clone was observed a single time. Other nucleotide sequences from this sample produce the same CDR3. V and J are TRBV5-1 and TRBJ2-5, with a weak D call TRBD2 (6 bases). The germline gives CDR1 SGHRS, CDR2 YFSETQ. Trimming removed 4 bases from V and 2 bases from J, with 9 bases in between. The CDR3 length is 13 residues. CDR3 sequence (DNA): TGCGCCAGCAGCCGTGGGGGGCAAGAGACCCAGTACTTC. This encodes CASSRGGQETQYF.

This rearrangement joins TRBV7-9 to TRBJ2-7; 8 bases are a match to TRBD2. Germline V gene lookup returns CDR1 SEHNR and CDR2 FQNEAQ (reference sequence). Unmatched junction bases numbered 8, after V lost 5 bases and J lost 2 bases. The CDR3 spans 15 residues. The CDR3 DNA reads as TGTGCCAGCAGCCCCACTACGGGGGGGCCCTACGAGCAGTACTTC. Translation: CASSPTTGGPYEQYF.

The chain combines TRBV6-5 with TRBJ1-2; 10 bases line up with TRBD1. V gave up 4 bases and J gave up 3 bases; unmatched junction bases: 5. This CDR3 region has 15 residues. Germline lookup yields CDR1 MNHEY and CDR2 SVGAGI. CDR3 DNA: TGTGCCAGCAGTTCGCCGGGACAGGGGCACTATGGCTACACCTTC. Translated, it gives CASSSPGQGHYGYTF.

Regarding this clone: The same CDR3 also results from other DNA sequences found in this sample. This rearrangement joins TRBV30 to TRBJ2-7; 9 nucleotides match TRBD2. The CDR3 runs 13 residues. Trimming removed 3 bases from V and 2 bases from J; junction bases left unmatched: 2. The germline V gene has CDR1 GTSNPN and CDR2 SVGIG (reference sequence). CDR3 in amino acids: CAWRTSGTYEQYF. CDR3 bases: TGTGCCTGGAGGACTAGCGGAACCTACGAGCAGTACTTC.

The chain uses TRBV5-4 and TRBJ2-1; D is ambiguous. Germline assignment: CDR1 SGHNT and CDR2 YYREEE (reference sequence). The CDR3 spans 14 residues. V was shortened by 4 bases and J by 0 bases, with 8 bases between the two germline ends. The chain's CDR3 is CASSPHPSYNEQFF. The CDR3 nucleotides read TGTGCCAGCAGCCCCCACCCCTCCTACAATGAGCAGTTCTTC.

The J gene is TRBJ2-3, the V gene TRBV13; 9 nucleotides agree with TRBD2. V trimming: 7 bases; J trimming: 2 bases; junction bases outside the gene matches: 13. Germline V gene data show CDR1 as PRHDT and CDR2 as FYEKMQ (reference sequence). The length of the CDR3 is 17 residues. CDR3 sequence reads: CASTQQGLAGTTDTQYF. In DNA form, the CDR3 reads TGTGCCAGCACCCAACAAGGTCTAGCGGGGACCACAGATACGCAGTATTTT.

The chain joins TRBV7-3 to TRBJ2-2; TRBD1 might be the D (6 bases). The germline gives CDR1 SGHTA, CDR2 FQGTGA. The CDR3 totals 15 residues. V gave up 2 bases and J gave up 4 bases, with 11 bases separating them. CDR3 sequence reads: CASSLLQGGTGELFF. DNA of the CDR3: TGTGCCAGCAGCTTATTACAGGGTGGCACCGGGGAGCTGTTTTTT.

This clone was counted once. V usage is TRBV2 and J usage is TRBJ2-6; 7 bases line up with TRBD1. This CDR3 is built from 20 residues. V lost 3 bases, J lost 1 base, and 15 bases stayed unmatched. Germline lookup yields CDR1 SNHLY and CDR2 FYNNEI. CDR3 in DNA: TGTGCCAGCAGTGACGACGCCCGGGACAGAGCATCGTCTGGGGCCAACGTCCTGACTTTC. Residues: CASSDDARDRASSGANVLTF.

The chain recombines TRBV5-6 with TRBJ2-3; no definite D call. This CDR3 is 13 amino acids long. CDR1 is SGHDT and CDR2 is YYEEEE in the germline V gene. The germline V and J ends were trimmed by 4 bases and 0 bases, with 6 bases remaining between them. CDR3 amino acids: CASSPQSTDTQYF. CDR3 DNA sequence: TGTGCCAGCAGCCCACAGAGCACAGATACGCAGTATTTT.

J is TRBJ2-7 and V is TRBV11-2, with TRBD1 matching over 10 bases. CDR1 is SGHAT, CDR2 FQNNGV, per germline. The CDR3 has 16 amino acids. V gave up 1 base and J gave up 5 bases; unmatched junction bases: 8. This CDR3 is CASSLVPGQGLNEQYF. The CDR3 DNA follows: TGTGCCAGCAGCTTAGTGCCGGGACAGGGGTTAAACGAGCAGTACTTC.